The 13 T cell receptor beta chains presented below share a single source sample, sequenced in a study of blood T cell repertoires in COVID-19. Repertoires were generated with immunoSEQ multiplex PCR, while TCRdb's copy carries only in-frame clones and drops some. The sample lists about 400,000 clones; roughly 87% were seen once. Material for sequencing was PBMCs or T cells enriched from blood (not recorded which). The source of these receptors is a woman aged 25 to 39 who had recovered from COVID-19.

The chain combines TRBV28 with TRBJ1-2; the D is unclear. Per the germline V gene, CDR1 is MDHEN and CDR2 is SYDVKM. The CDR3 contains 13 residues. Trimming shortened V by 2 bases and J by 3 bases, and 7 bases separated the two germline ends. The CDR3 DNA follows: TGTGCCAGCAGTTTAGGAACAGACTATGGCTACACCTTC. Protein: CASSLGTDYGYTF.

The V and J genes are TRBV2 and TRBJ2-7, with 16 bases aligning to TRBD2. With 6 bases clipped from V and 7 bases from J, the junction kept 6 bases outside the gene matches. The CDR3 consists of 15 residues. Germline V CDR1 and CDR2: SNHLY, FYNNEI. CDR3 coding DNA: TGTGCCAGCAGGGGACTAGCGGGAGGGCCGCATGAGCAGTACTTC. Translated, it gives CASRGLAGGPHEQYF.

The rearrangement links TRBV15 to TRBJ1-4; D unclear. CDR1 and CDR2 (germline): LNHNV, YYDKDF (reference sequence). The CDR3 spans 17 residues. V lost 0 bases and J lost 7, with 18 bases in between. The CDR3 bases are TGTGCCACCAGCAGAGATCGAAGTGGGCGAATACGTGAAAAACTGTTTTTT. It specifies CATSRDRSGRIREKLFF. The variable domain in full, with the rest retrieved from reference TRBV15 and TRBJ1-4, is DAMVIQNPRYQVTQFGKPVTLSCSQTLNHNVMYWYQQKSSQAPKLLFHYYDKDFNNEADTPDNFQSRRPNTSFCFLDIRSPGLGDTAMYLCATSRDRSGRIREKLFFGSGTQLSVL.

This rearrangement joins TRBV7-8 to TRBJ2-7; D not resolved. V shed 1 base and J shed 0 bases, with 7 bases lying between them. The CDR3 runs 14 residues. Germline V gene lookup returns CDR1 SGHVS and CDR2 FQNEAQ. CDR3 sequence (DNA): TGTGCCAGCAGCTTAGGAGAGCTCTCCTACGAGCAGTACTTC. Encoded protein: CASSLGELSYEQYF.

The gene calls are TRBV5-6 and TRBJ2-1; TRBD1 aligns across 8 bases. In germline, CDR1 is SGHDT, CDR2 YYEEEE. V was pared by 4 bases and J by 9 bases, with 3 bases of the junction left unmatched. The CDR3 length is 12 residues. The CDR3 protein is CASSRTGSEQFF. The CDR3 coding sequence is TGTGCCAGCAGCCGGACAGGGAGTGAGCAGTTCTTC.

The rearrangement joins TRBV9 to TRBJ1-4, with 9 bases matching TRBD1. Germline CDR1 SGDLS, CDR2 YYNGEE. J gave up 5 bases and V 1 base, and 3 bases lay outside the gene matches. CDR3 size: 15 residues. For the CDR3, the DNA is TGTGCCAGCAGCGTATCCGGGACAGGGAATGAAAAACTGTTTTTT. It specifies CASSVSGTGNEKLFF.

The sample holds one count of this clone. The gene calls are TRBV7-2 and TRBJ1-1; tentatively, D is TRBD1 (6 bases). Deletions cut 5 bases from V and 10 bases from J, with 23 bases between. Germline V gives CDR1 SGHTA, CDR2 FQGNSA. The CDR3 totals 15 residues. This chain's CDR3 is CASSPLFRGIYIAFF. The CDR3 DNA is TGTGCCAGCAGCCCACTTTTCAGGGGCATCTATATAGCTTTCTTT.

The chain employs TRBV7-8 and TRBJ2-7; TRBD2 aligns across 9 bases. V lost 0 bases to trimming and J lost 5 bases; unmatched junction nucleotides: 2. The CDR3 length is 14 residues. Germline V gene lookup returns CDR1 SGHVS and CDR2 FQNEAQ. The DNA for the CDR3 is TGTGCCAGCAGCTTAGCGGGGACTAGCAACGAGCAGTACTTC. The encoded protein is CASSLAGTSNEQYF. The variable domain in full, completed from reference TRBV7-8 and TRBJ2-7, reads GAGVSQSPRYKVAKRGQDVALRCDPISGHVSLFWYQQALGQGPEFLTYFQNEAQLDKSGLPSDRFFAERPEGSVSTLKIQRTQQEDSAVYLCASSLAGTSNEQYFGPGTRLTVT.

The chain couples TRBV4-1 to TRBJ1-4; 9 positions match TRBD1. The germline V gene encodes CDR1 MGHRA and CDR2 YSYEKL. The CDR3 totals 14 residues. Unmatched junction bases numbered 1, after V lost 4 bases and J lost 4 bases. DNA for the CDR3: TGCGCCAGCAGCCGGGGACAGGGTAATGAAAAACTGTTTTTT. Protein product: CASSRGQGNEKLFF.

The V gene is TRBV2, the J gene TRBJ2-1; tentatively, D is TRBD2 (7 bases). The germline CDR1 and CDR2 sequences are SNHLY and FYNNEI. Between the trimmed V and J ends, which lost 5 bases and 4 bases, there was a span of 18 bases. The CDR3 is 16 amino acids. CDR3 residues: CASSRAGASTYNEQFF. CDR3 DNA sequence: TGTGCCAGCAGTCGCGCGGGGGCCTCCACTTACAATGAGCAGTTCTTC.

The DNA for the CDR3 is TGCAGCACCGTGACTAGCCCCCGCACAGATACGCAGTATTTT. It yields the protein CSTVTSPRTDTQYF. The rearrangement joins TRBV29-1 to TRBJ2-3; 7 nucleotides match TRBD2. With 8 bases clipped from V and 1 base from J, the junction kept 9 bases outside the gene matches. Germline V CDR1 and CDR2: SQVTM, ANQGSEA. This CDR3 spans 14 amino acids.

The chain recombines TRBV28 with TRBJ2-1; D gene unclear. The CDR3 runs to 15 residues. V gave up 6 bases and J gave up 2 bases, with 14 bases separating them. Germline V lookup: CDR1 MDHEN, CDR2 SYDVKM. The CDR3 protein is CASSSPGSPYNEQFF. CDR3 DNA: TGTGCCAGCAGCTCCCCCGGGTCGCCCTACAATGAGCAGTTCTTC.

This chain links TRBV6-2 or TRBV6-3 with TRBJ2-1, with 8 positions matching TRBD2. Germline assignment: CDR1 MNHEY and CDR2 SVGEGT. CDR3 length equals 16 residues. V trimming: 4 bases; J trimming: 6 bases; junction bases outside the gene matches: 11. Here the CDR3 reads CASSSPTGLASNEQFF. CDR3 bases: TGTGCCAGCAGTTCCCCGACCGGACTAGCCAGCAATGAGCAGTTCTTC.